This note documents a single T cell receptor (beta chain) sequence. Its target is not known. This entry is derived from a study of T cell responses to AZD1222 COVID-19 vaccine. Overall study findings and caveats: Increased Spike-specific TCR breadth and depth were observed after two AZD1222 doses.

CDR1 and CDR2 (germline): LGHNA, YNFKEQ. The CDR3 sequence is 14 residues long. V lost 1 base, J lost 10 bases, and 17 bases lay in between. Libraries were prepared by immunoSEQ multiplex PCR; TCRdb keeps only in-frame clonotypes and omits some of them. The sample shows 90,000 to 110,000 clones, 70% to 90% of them seen only once. The sequenced sample was peripheral blood, obtained 28 days after the second AZD1222 dose. The chain is built from TRBV4-2 and TRBJ2-7, with unresolved D. The receptor was derived from an adult who received the AZD1222 COVID-19 vaccine. The DNA for the CDR3 is TGTGCCAGCAGCCAAGTGTCGGCGACTGGGGTACAGTACTTC. This sequence encodes CASSQVSATGVQYF.